This T cell receptor (beta chain) was sequenced for a study of blood T cell repertoires in COVID-19. About the study: From T cells, B-cell-depleted T cells, or PBMCs came the material, which was cDNA or gDNA.

V shed 10 bases and J 6 bases; nucleotides not matched to a gene: 13. The CDR3 is made up of 15 amino acids. CDR1 is MDHEN, CDR2 SYDVKM, per germline. Under the authors' procedure: By means of reference gene primer amplification, nucleated cell counts were estimated. Assay used: immunoSEQ multiplex PCR; TCRdb lists only in-frame clones, some missing. V and J calls and clone size are as listed in that table; D and trimming were resolved from the DNA. The repertoire holds 250,000 to 300,000 clones, roughly four fifths seen once, with approximately 4% in the top ten. V usage is TRBV28 and J usage is TRBJ1-5, with 9 bases identical to TRBD1. The TCR originated in a man aged 30-40 years with acute COVID-19. Sequencing input: PBMCs or T cells enriched from blood (not recorded which). The CDR3 DNA is TGTGCCACCACCGGGACAGGGAGTCTAATTCAGCCCCAGCATTTT. Its protein is CATTGTGSLIQPQHF.